Below are 7 T cell receptor beta chains sequenced from a single sample in a study of CD8 T cells in Susac syndrome (dated by TCRdb to the late 2010s). Library method: the immunoSEQ multiplex PCR assay. RNA was extracted using the RNeasy kit, and roughly 0.5 to 1 ug of the RNA was reverse transcribed with random hexamers. The raw public data were reprocessed by TCRdb itself: fastp quality trimming at Q25, MiXCR clonotype calling, in-frame beta chains only. Every distinct CDR3 protein forms one entry, paired with its most common genes and DNA. Across this sample there are under 550,000 distinct CDR3 sequences, with 75% to 90% seen only once. The biggest ten clones account for under 0.15% of the sample. The sample comprised CD8+ T cells from PBMCs. All receptors derive from a human donor with multiple sclerosis.

The J gene is TRBJ1-1, the V gene TRBV4-1; possible D gene TRBD1, 5 bases. V gave up 1 base and J gave up 5 bases, with 14 bases separating them. The germline CDR1 and CDR2 sequences are MGHRA and YSYEKL. This CDR3 is built from 15 residues. CDR3 sequence (DNA): TGCGCCAGCAGCCAAGTCGGGGCCGGGAGTACTGAAGCTTTCTTT. It encodes CASSQVGAGSTEAFF.

This chain connects TRBV5-6 to TRBJ2-7, with 9 bases that match TRBD1. CDR1 and CDR2 from the germline V gene are SGHDT and YYEEEE. V shed 3 bases, J shed 6 bases, and the junction held 4 bases outside the gene matches. The CDR3 runs 13 residues. The CDR3 nucleotides are TGTGCCAGCAGCTGGTGGACAGGGGTCGAGCAGTACTTC. Protein product: CASSWWTGVEQYF. Based on the CDR3 plus reference TRBV5-6 and TRBJ2-7, the full variable domain is DAGVTQSPTHLIKTRGQQVTLRCSPKSGHDTVSWYQQALGQGPQFIFQYYEEEERQRGNFPDRFSGHQFPNYSSELNVNALLLGDSALYLCASSWWTGVEQYFGPGTRLTVT.

CDR3 bases: TGTGCCAGCAGTGTCGGGGGCTCGGGGAACACTGAAGCTTTCTTT. Translated, it gives CASSVGGSGNTEAFF. The chain has TRBV25-1 and TRBJ1-1; tentative D call: TRBD1 (6 bases). CDR3 length: 15 residues. Germline assignment: CDR1 MGHDK and CDR2 SYGVNS. V was cut by 4 bases and J by 1 base, with 13 bases left in between.

The chain employs TRBV27 and TRBJ2-3, with TRBD1 identical over 7 bases. Germline V CDR1 and CDR2: MNHEY, SMNVEV (reference sequence). The CDR3 covers 15 residues. J was trimmed by 2 bases and V by 4 bases; bases with no gene match: 6. CDR3 coding DNA: TGTGCCAGCAGTTACTCGGGACAGATCACAGATACGCAGTATTTT. Its translation: CASSYSGQITDTQYF.

This chain links TRBV30 with TRBJ2-1, with 7 nucleotides matching TRBD1. This CDR3 spans 14 amino acids. V lost 5 bases to trimming and J lost 2 bases; unmatched junction nucleotides: 6. Germline-derived CDR1 and CDR2 are GTSNPN and SVGIG (reference sequence). The CDR3 reads CAWEAGTAYNEQFF. Here the CDR3 DNA reads TGTGCCTGGGAAGCCGGGACAGCCTACAATGAGCAGTTCTTC.

This chain joins TRBV7-9 and TRBJ2-7; D is tentatively TRBD1 or TRBD2 (5 bases each). Trimming removed 5 bases from V and 1 base from J, with 15 bases in between. CDR1 and CDR2 (germline): SEHNR, FQNEAQ (reference sequence). This CDR3 has 15 amino acids. CDR3 region: CASSPWDGSSYEQYF. CDR3 in DNA: TGTGCCAGCAGCCCTTGGGACGGGTCGTCCTACGAGCAGTACTTC.

J is TRBJ2-1 and V is TRBV10-3; 16 nucleotides agree with TRBD2. Germline V gives CDR1 ENHRY, CDR2 SYGVKD. The CDR3 totals 18 residues. V shed 1 base and J 7 bases; nucleotides not matched to a gene: 7. The DNA of the CDR3 is TGTGCCATCAGTGAGTTGGGACTAGCGGGAGGGTCCAGGAATGAGCAGTTCTTC. Translated, it gives CAISELGLAGGSRNEQFF.